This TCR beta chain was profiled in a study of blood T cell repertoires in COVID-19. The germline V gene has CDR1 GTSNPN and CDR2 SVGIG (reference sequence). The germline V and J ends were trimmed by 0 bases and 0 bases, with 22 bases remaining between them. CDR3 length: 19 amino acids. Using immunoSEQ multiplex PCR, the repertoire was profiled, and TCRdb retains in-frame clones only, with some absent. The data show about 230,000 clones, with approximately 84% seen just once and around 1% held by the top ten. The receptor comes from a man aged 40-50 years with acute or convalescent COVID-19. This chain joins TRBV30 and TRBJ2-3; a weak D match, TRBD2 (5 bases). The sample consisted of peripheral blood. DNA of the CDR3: TGTGCCTGGAGTGTATCAGCGGCGAACGGAATCCCTAGCACAGATACGCAGTATTTT. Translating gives CAWSVSAANGIPSTDTQYF.